The source of this TCR beta chain is a study of blood T cell repertoires in COVID-19. Study-wide background: COVID-19 samples from acute and convalescent phases originated in the United States, Italy and Spain.

J lost 4 bases, V lost 6 bases, and 9 bases had no gene match. Germline loops: CDR1 KGHSH, CDR2 LQKENI. The CDR3 runs 16 residues. Authors' analysis steps: Estimated nucleated cell counts came from reference gene primer amplification. This table comes from immunoSEQ multiplex PCR, and its TCRdb copy is limited to in-frame clones, with some not included. D and trimming come from the DNA, and the V and J calls and clone size come from that table. The repertoire holds about 150,000 clones, with roughly 80% as singletons. This TCR was recovered from a man in his sixties with acute or convalescent COVID-19. The chain has TRBV18 and TRBJ2-3; 11 positions match TRBD1. Sequenced: peripheral blood. The CDR3 here is CASSPRTGGSADTQYF. As DNA, the CDR3 is TGTGCCAGCTCCCCTCGGACAGGGGGCAGCGCAGATACGCAGTATTTT.